This T cell receptor beta chain was recorded in a study of identical twins. With template switching, a universal primer site was added, and the cDNA carried unique molecular identifiers. TCRdb re-called the 5' RACE reads through MiXCR, storing one row per CDR3 protein. The profile shows about 520,000 distinct CDR3 sequences, about 20% of them singletons. Note on this clonotype: What it recognizes is unknown.

This CDR3 region has 13 residues. Trimming cost V 8 bases and J 1 base, with 10 bases left between them. Germline values: CDR1 MNHNY, CDR2 SVGAGI (reference sequence). Overall study findings and caveats: Compared with unrelated sharing, twin-shared out-of-frame alpha sequences had more low-probability sequences.

This sample also belongs to another study, concerning T cells expressing NK-cell markers. As that study records: Just one sequenced donor of eight was HCMV-seronegative, while seven were seropositive. In four donors, dominant clonotypes made up roughly 25-60.1% of CD3+CD56-NKG2C+ cells.

This TCR derives from a woman younger than 35 in good health. The chain carries TRBV6-6 and TRBJ2-3; D not resolved. Sequencing used CD4+ T cells sorted from blood. This CDR3 is CASREAGTDTQYF. Written as DNA, the CDR3 is TGTGCCAGCCGAGAGGCGGGCACAGATACGCAGTATTTT.